This entry concerns a single TCR beta chain. The table came from immunoSEQ multiplex PCR; TCRdb's copy has only in-frame clones and leaves some out. The sample includes under 250,000 clones, over 75% of them seen just once. The sample comes from a study of blood T cell repertoires in COVID-19. The wider study: The United States, Italy and Spain were the sources of the acute and convalescent COVID-19 samples.

From germline, CDR1 is SGHRS and CDR2 YFSETQ. This CDR3 contains 18 residues. Deletions cut 0 bases from V and 0 bases from J, with 16 bases between. This chain connects TRBV5-1 to TRBJ1-3; the D is unclear. The clonotype was recovered from an elderly woman with acute or convalescent COVID-19. Sequencing was done on a sample of peripheral blood. The chain's CDR3 is CASSLGSDTTISGNTIYF. The CDR3 coding sequence is TGCGCCAGCAGCTTGGGGTCAGATACTACGATCTCTGGAAACACCATATATTTT.